This TCR beta chain emerged from a study of neoadjuvant anti-PD-1 for oral cavity cancer. Study-level information: Nivolumab at 3 mg/kg was mostly given biweekly, three to four doses, pre-surgery. Patients without progression got a fourth dose around day 43. General observations from the study: PBMC Gini-index clonality exceeded responders' in non-responders post-nivolumab.

Here immunoSEQ multiplex PCR was the method, and the copy in TCRdb shows in-frame clones only, minus some. The sample has roughly 8,900 clones; just under 70% are singletons. This clone came up a few times. The antigen remains undetermined. V lost 11 bases and J lost 0, with 15 bases in between. CDR1 and CDR2 from the germline V gene are ENHRY and SYGVKD. The CDR3 is 14 amino acids. As for time point: after neoadjuvant nivolumab, at surgical resection. The genes are TRBV10-3 and TRBJ2-3, with D possibly matching TRBD1 (6 bases). The sequence was collected from a person between 40 and 85 years old with oral cavity squamous cell carcinoma. The material sequenced was PBMCs, taken after nivolumab (anti-PD-1) treatment. CDR3 region: CAVSAGASTDTQYF. For the CDR3, the DNA is TGTGCCGTATCGGCAGGGGCTAGCACAGATACGCAGTATTTT.